A single sample gave rise to the 14 T cell receptor beta chains below, sequenced in a study of beta chain features in type 1 diabetes. Study-level points and caveats: People with Type 1 diabetes carried modestly yet significantly shorter TCRB CDR3s in all four CD4+ subsets.

These receptors have no identified antigens. Every isolated RNA sample was fully reverse transcribed, so sequencing captured expressed TCRB transcripts. TCRdb keeps only in-frame clones here, not all; method: immunoSEQ multiplex PCR. The sample has around 160,000 clones; 8% to 8.5% are singletons. The sample consisted of central memory CD4+ T cells from blood. These receptors were obtained from a woman younger than 30 with type 1 diabetes.

The V and J genes are TRBV27 and TRBJ2-4; D may be TRBD1 (6 bases). This CDR3 spans 13 amino acids. V was clipped by 5 bases and J by 9 bases, with 14 bases between them. CDR1 is MNHEY, CDR2 SMNVEV, per germline (reference sequence). CDR3 in amino acids: CASSLGGTGIQYF. The CDR3 region has the DNA TGTGCCAGCAGTCTAGGGGGAACGGGCATTCAGTACTTC.

There are a few counts of this clone. V is TRBV5-6 and J is TRBJ2-1; TRBD2 agrees at 7 bases. V gave up 6 bases and J gave up 3 bases; unmatched junction bases: 12. This CDR3 has 16 residues. CDR1 is SGHDT, CDR2 YYEEEE, per germline. The CDR3 loop is CASNPEAGAIYNEQFF. The CDR3 DNA follows: TGTGCCAGCAACCCTGAGGCGGGAGCGATCTACAATGAGCAGTTCTTC.

Only a few counts were recorded for this clone. The rearrangement uses TRBV7-3 and TRBJ2-1; TRBD2 aligns across 7 bases. V lost 1 base and J lost 9; bases outside the gene matches: 3. The CDR3 is 13 amino acids. Germline loops: CDR1 SGHTA, CDR2 FQGTGA. The CDR3 bases are TGTGCCAGCAGCTTAAGTGGGAGGGGTGAGCAGTTCTTC. This sequence encodes CASSLSGRGEQFF.

V and J are TRBV30 and TRBJ2-3; D is possibly TRBD2 (5 bases). This CDR3 has 13 amino acids. The germline gives CDR1 GTSNPN, CDR2 SVGIG (reference sequence). The ends were cut back, 5 bases at V and 6 bases at J, with 15 bases in the middle. The CDR3 here is CAWSVGVGDTQYF. For the CDR3, the DNA is TGTGCCTGGTCAGTGGGAGTGGGCGATACGCAGTATTTT.

This clone was observed a handful of times. The chain recombines TRBV30 with TRBJ1-5; perhaps TRBD1 as D (5 bases). With 0 bases removed from V and 5 bases from J, the gap between germline ends came to 11 bases. The CDR3 loop spans 14 amino acids. In germline, CDR1 is GTSNPN, CDR2 SVGIG (reference sequence). CDR3 amino acids: CAWSVQGADQPQHF. Written as DNA, the CDR3 is TGTGCCTGGAGTGTACAAGGGGCCGATCAGCCCCAGCATTTT. Based on the CDR3 plus reference TRBV30 and TRBJ1-5, the full variable domain is SQTIHQWPATLVQPVGSPLSLECTVEGTSNPNLYWYRQAAGRGLQLLFYSVGIGQISSEVPQNLSASRPQDRQFILSSKKLLLSDSGFYLCAWSVQGADQPQHFGDGTRLSIL.

The chain uses TRBV9 and TRBJ2-3, with D tentatively TRBD2 (6 bases). Germline-derived CDR1 and CDR2 are SGDLS and YYNGEE. The CDR3 consists of 13 residues. V lost 7 bases to trimming and J lost 1 base, with 10 bases between them. This CDR3 is CASSWGGTDTQYF. In DNA form, the CDR3 reads TGTGCCAGCTCTTGGGGGGGCACAGATACGCAGTATTTT.

This clone was counted between two and nine times. The rearrangement uses TRBV7-9 and TRBJ2-1; 11 nucleotides align to TRBD2. The ends lost 4 bases at V and 10 bases at J; junction bases unmatched: 6. This CDR3 is 14 amino acids long. The germline V gene encodes CDR1 SEHNR and CDR2 FQNEAQ (reference sequence). CDR3 DNA sequence: TGTGCCAGCAGCTACCTGACTAGCGGGAAAGAGCAGTTCTTC. This codes for CASSYLTSGKEQFF.

The chain combines TRBV5-6 with TRBJ2-7; tentatively, D is TRBD1 (6 bases). Trimming removed 4 bases from V and 2 bases from J, with 7 bases in between. CDR3 size: 12 residues. Germline V gives CDR1 SGHDT, CDR2 YYEEEE. The CDR3 DNA sequence: TGTGCCAGCAGCCGGGACACCTACGAGCAGTACTTC. Translated: CASSRDTYEQYF.

The chain uses TRBV7-9 and TRBJ1-2; D perhaps matches TRBD1 (5 bases). The CDR3 runs to 15 residues. Germline V gives CDR1 SEHNR, CDR2 FQNEAQ (reference sequence). V was clipped by 1 base and J by 7 bases, with 16 bases between them. CDR3 DNA sequence: TGTGCCAGCAGCTTAGATGAACGGCAGGGTGGTGGCTACACCTTC. Its protein is CASSLDERQGGGYTF.

This clone was recorded a few times. This chain links TRBV7-2 with TRBJ2-5, with 7 bases fitting TRBD1. CDR1 is SGHTA, CDR2 FQGNSA, per germline. Unmatched junction bases numbered 9, after V lost 4 bases and J lost 1 base. The CDR3 covers 16 residues. The CDR3 loop is CASSSNTGDLQETQYF. In DNA, the CDR3 is TGTGCCAGCAGCTCAAACACAGGGGACCTCCAAGAGACCCAGTACTTC.

This clone was counted only a few times. This chain connects TRBV14 to TRBJ2-1; no firm D call. Germline assignment: CDR1 SGHDN and CDR2 FVKESK. The CDR3 is 14 amino acids. V lost 1 base to trimming and J lost 9 bases, with 13 bases between them. The CDR3 DNA sequence: TGTGCCAGCAGCCAAGGATTTAGAAGTTTTGAGCAGTTCTTC. It is translated as CASSQGFRSFEQFF.

As for this clone: The identical CDR3 is also encoded by other nucleotide sequences in the sample. The gene calls are TRBV19 and TRBJ2-6; weak D call: TRBD1 (6 bases). Looked up from germline, CDR1 is LNHDA and CDR2 is SQIVND (reference sequence). The CDR3 consists of 15 residues. V was pared by 2 bases and J by 4 bases, with 9 bases between. CDR3 protein: CASSIQGKGANVLTF. For the CDR3, the DNA is TGTGCCAGTAGTATACAGGGGAAAGGGGCCAACGTCCTGACTTTC.

The chain is built from TRBV15 and TRBJ2-1; 13 nucleotides agree with TRBD2. The trim removed 0 bases at V and 6 bases at J, leaving 2 bases unmatched. Per germline, CDR1 LNHNV and CDR2 YYDKDF (reference sequence). CDR3 length: 16 amino acids. The CDR3 region is CATSRDWTSGSNEQFF. The CDR3 DNA sequence: TGTGCCACCAGCAGAGATTGGACTAGCGGGAGCAATGAGCAGTTCTTC. Full variable domain (rest looked up from reference TRBV15 and TRBJ2-1): DAMVIQNPRYQVTQFGKPVTLSCSQTLNHNVMYWYQQKSSQAPKLLFHYYDKDFNNEADTPDNFQSRRPNTSFCFLDIRSPGLGDTAMYLCATSRDWTSGSNEQFFGPGTRLTVL.

Of note for this clone: The junction differs from germline at one of its ends, possibly a read error. The chain combines TRBV4-2 with TRBJ1-2; 7 bases map to TRBD1. CDR3 length: 14 residues. The germline V gene has CDR1 LGHNA and CDR2 YNFKEQ. CDR3 nucleotides: TGTGCCAGCAGCGAAGAGACAGGGACCTATGGCTACACCTTC. Its translation is CASSEETGTYGYTF.